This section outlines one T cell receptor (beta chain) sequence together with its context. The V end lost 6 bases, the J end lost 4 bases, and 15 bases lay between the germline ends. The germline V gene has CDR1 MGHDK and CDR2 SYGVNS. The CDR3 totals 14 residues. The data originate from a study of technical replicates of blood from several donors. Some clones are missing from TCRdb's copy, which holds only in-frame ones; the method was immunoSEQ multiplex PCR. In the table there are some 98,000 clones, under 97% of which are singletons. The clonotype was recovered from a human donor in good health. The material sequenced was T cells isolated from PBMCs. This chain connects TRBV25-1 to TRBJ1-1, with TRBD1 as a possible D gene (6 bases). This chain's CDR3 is CASRLRGGGTEAFF. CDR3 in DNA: TGTGCCAGCAGACTACGGGGGGGCGGCACTGAAGCTTTCTTT.